This T cell receptor (beta chain) was documented in a study of T cell repertoires in ileal Crohn's disease (dated by TCRdb to the late 2010s). For the study in its entirety: The median duration of disease was roughly 7.6 years, and at the time of surgery around 32% of patients were active smokers. Every patient underwent surgery because of a complication, which was stricturing disease in roughly 60% of cases and penetrating disease in about 39%. About half of the patients received postoperative therapy: 11 received thiopurines and 15 to 20 received anti-TNF agents. A prospective multicentre cohort supplied the roughly 57 Crohn's disease patients whose TCR repertoires were analysed. The study was conducted in parallel with a multicentre cohort built to find predictors of early endoscopic recurrence after ileocolonic resection. Endoscopic postoperative recurrence was defined as a Rutgeerts score above i0. A total of roughly 170 mucosal samples from some 60 patients were sequenced, with samples obtained at several locations on the surgical specimen and at postoperative endoscopy. Broad study findings and their caveats: Mucosal CD4 and CD8 T cells were sorted and sequenced only in a subgroup of patients, whose size was not stated. Compared with CD4 T cells, sorted CD8 T cells contained more high-frequency clones, which suggests that the mucosal expansions were mostly CD8. A significantly higher proportion of clonal expansions was observed in active smokers at surgery than in non-smokers (25.9% vs 17.9%, p=0.02). Higher high-frequency clone percentages at surgery were associated with endoscopic recurrence; all patients with clonality above 26.8% (18/57) had recurrence.

V loses 0 bases, J loses 5 bases, and the germline ends lie 9 bases apart. The germline V gene supplies CDR1 SGHDT and CDR2 YYEEEE. The CDR3 runs 14 amino acids, cysteine and phenylalanine included. Here the CDR3 DNA is all that survives: 42 bases in frame from base 1. About 500 nanograms of biopsy DNA per sample were submitted for commercial TCRB immunosequencing. A two-step, amplification bias-controlled multiplex PCR was used by Adaptive Biotechnology to amplify CDR3 regions from genomic DNA. Primers covering every V and J gene segment were used in the first PCR, while barcodes and Illumina adapters were added in the second PCR. CDR3 libraries were sequenced using an Illumina instrument. The authors' analysis ran thus. The analysis used both the pipelines supplied by the vendor and custom analysis of the raw data in R/Bioconductor with R version 3.3.0. Clonality, which ranges from 0 to 1, was calculated as the inverse of the normalised Shannon entropy across all productive clones. The repertoire share taken up by the top 100 clones defined high-frequency clones, and only clones that passed a 95% confidence test were kept. The Simpson index measured repertoire diversity, and the Morisita-Horn index measured overlap between samples. Not all clones reach the TCRdb copy of this immuneACCESS table, which keeps in-frame sequences only. Checked studies attribute under half of the gap to unresolved V genes and leave the rest unexplained. The DNA gave D and trimming, while V, J and clone size come from that table. The sample profile shows about 8,400 clones; 75% to 85% of them were found once. Of the sample, more than 10% falls within the top ten clones.

This clone is classified as large (0.1 to 1%). Its specific antigen is unknown. Within one base of it there is no much larger clone, and no base qualities were kept. Eligible patients were adults with ileal or ileocolonic Crohn's disease who had an indication for ileocolonic resection. Before DNA extraction, whole ileal mucosal biopsies were kept frozen at -80 degrees C. Genomic DNA was extracted from frozen whole biopsies using a TRizol-based method and was quantified with a NanoDrop 2000 spectrophotometer. Sequenced input: ileal tissue. This receptor chain uses TRBV5-6 and TRBJ1-5; 5 matching bases give a weak D call of TRBD1. The receptor was derived from an adult with Crohn's disease. The CDR3 region reads CASSLGQGYQPQHF. The DNA is TGTGCCAGCAGCTTGGGGCAGGGTTATCAGCCCCAGCATTTT.